Described below is a single TCR beta chain sequence and its context. Its specificity is unknown. This sample's treatment: oral pan-JAK inhibitor, 5-10 mg twice daily. The data are from a study of CD8+ T cells in alopecia areata. Study background: Treatment of the treated patients consisted of oral tofacitinib, 5 to 10 mg twice daily.

Germline V gene sequence: CDR1 MNHEY, CDR2 SVGAGI. This CDR3 is built from 16 residues. Trimming removed 2 bases from V and 5 bases from J; junction bases left unmatched: 6. Study-wide points: Given one nonresponder, whether baseline CD8+ expansion relates to response remains uncertain. There were also resident alphabeta T cells of normal skin sequenced in scalp samples.

RNA was isolated and reverse transcribed to cDNA, the sequencing template. Repertoires were generated with immunoSEQ multiplex PCR, while TCRdb's copy carries only in-frame clones and drops some. This sample has roughly 200,000 clones, with more than 30% found just once. The chain has TRBV6-5 and TRBJ2-2; 9 bases agree with TRBD1. Sequencing used CD4+ T cells sorted from blood, obtained at roughly week 30, from a patient treated with tofacitinib. The TCR was taken from a human donor with alopecia areata. The CDR3 protein is CASSYVGTGRTGELFF. CDR3 DNA: TGTGCCAGCAGTTACGTGGGGACAGGGAGAACCGGGGAGCTGTTTTTT.